This T cell receptor (beta chain) was recovered during a study of T cells after yellow fever vaccination. Study-level findings and limits: Once the booster was given, most primary-vaccination clones reappeared, at roughly 96% for CD4 and roughly 85% for CD8. Researchers report a weaker secondary response that nonetheless peaked faster, day 5 versus 15. The bulk population could contribute abundant contaminating clonotypes to FACS-sorted repertoires.

CDR3 length: 16 amino acids. The germline V gene has CDR1 SGHNT and CDR2 YYREEE (reference sequence). V trimming: 4 bases; J trimming: 0 bases; junction bases outside the gene matches: 3. Many counts were recorded for this clonotype. Its specificity is not known. Production of TCR cDNA was by 5'RACE template switching, which also added a universal primer site and UMIs. Via MiXCR, TCRdb re-called the 5' RACE reads, giving one row per CDR3 protein. Of under 200,000 distinct CDR3 sequences listed, about 7% were seen once; the top ten hold 2.5%. The chain joins TRBV5-4 to TRBJ2-3; 12 bases line up with TRBD2. This receptor was identified in a man between 18 and 35 years old who received the YFV17D yellow fever vaccine. The input for sequencing was CD4+ T cells sorted from PBMCs, taken around 5 days after the first yellow fever vaccination. The CDR3 loop reads CASSAGLAGSTDTQYF. CDR3 DNA sequence: TGTGCCAGCAGCGCTGGACTAGCGGGGAGCACAGATACGCAGTATTTT.